This T cell receptor (beta chain) was profiled in a study of blood T cell repertoires in COVID-19. The CDR3 has 14 amino acids. Germline values: CDR1 MGHRA, CDR2 YSYEKL. V was shortened by 1 base and J by 10 bases, with 13 bases between the two germline ends. Sequenced by immunoSEQ multiplex PCR; TCRdb stores in-frame clones only, minus some. The sample records some 180,000 clones, 79% being singletons. The specimen sequenced was PBMCs or T cells enriched from blood (not recorded which). The sequence was collected from a woman between 70 and 85 years old in a cohort exposed to, infected with or recovered from COVID-19 (not recorded which). J is TRBJ1-4 and V is TRBV4-1, with D unclear. The CDR3 region has the DNA TGCGCCAGCAGCCAAGGGTCGGGTGATGTAAAACTGTTTTTT. This translates into CASSQGSGDVKLFF.